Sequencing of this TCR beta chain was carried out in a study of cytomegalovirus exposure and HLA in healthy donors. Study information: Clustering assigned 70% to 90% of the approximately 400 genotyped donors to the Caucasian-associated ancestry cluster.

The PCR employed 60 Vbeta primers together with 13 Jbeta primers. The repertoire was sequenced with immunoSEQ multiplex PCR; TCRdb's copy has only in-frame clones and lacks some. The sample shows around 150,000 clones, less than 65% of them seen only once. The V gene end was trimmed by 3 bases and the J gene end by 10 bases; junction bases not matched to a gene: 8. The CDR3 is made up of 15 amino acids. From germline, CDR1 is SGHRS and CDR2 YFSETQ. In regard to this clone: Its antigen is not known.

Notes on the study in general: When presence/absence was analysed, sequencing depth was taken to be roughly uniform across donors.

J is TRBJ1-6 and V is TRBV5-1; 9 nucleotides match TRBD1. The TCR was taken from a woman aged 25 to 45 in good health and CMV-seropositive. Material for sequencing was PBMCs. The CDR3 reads CASSSRDRAESPLHF. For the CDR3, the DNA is TGCGCCAGCAGCTCGCGGGACAGGGCAGAATCACCCCTCCACTTT.